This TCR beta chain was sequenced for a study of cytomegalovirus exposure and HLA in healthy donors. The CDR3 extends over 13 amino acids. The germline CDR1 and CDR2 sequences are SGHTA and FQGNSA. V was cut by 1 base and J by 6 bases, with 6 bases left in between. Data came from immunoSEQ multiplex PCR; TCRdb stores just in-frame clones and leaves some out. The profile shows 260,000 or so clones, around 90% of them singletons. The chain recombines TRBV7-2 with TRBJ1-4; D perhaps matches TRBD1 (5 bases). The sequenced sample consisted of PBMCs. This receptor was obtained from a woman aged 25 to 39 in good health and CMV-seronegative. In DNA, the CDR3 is TGTGCCAGCAGCTTAGTGGGGGATGAAAAACTGTTTTTT. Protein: CASSLVGDEKLFF.